This T cell receptor (beta chain) is drawn from a study of PD-1 blockade in classical Hodgkin lymphoma. Study in general: Patients received nivolumab 3 mg/kg intravenously every 2 weeks. Regarding the study as a whole: Healthy donors reportedly exceeded newly diagnosed patients in baseline TCR diversity. Individuals initiating nivolumab under 1 year after ASCT were excluded. Complete responders entered with baseline diversity on par with newly diagnosed patients, the results showed.

Each patient's relapse followed autologous stem cell transplantation, and brentuximab vedotin exposure varied. About this clone: Its antigen is undetermined.

Clones were read by immunoSEQ multiplex PCR, and TCRdb kept only the in-frame ones, dropping some. The data contain approximately 98,000 clones, 80% to 90% of them singletons. Trimming shortened V by 0 bases and J by 2 bases, and 8 bases separated the two germline ends. The CDR3 has 15 amino acids. Germline assignment: CDR1 LGHNA and CDR2 YSLEER. Sequencing used peripheral blood mononuclear cells (PBMCs), obtained before the second cycle of nivolumab. This chain links TRBV4-3 with TRBJ1-5; unclear D gene. The sequence derives from a human donor with classical Hodgkin lymphoma. CDR3 bases: TGCGCCAGCAGCCAAGATTTGGGTGGCAATCAGCCCCAGCATTTT. Its protein product is CASSQDLGGNQPQHF.